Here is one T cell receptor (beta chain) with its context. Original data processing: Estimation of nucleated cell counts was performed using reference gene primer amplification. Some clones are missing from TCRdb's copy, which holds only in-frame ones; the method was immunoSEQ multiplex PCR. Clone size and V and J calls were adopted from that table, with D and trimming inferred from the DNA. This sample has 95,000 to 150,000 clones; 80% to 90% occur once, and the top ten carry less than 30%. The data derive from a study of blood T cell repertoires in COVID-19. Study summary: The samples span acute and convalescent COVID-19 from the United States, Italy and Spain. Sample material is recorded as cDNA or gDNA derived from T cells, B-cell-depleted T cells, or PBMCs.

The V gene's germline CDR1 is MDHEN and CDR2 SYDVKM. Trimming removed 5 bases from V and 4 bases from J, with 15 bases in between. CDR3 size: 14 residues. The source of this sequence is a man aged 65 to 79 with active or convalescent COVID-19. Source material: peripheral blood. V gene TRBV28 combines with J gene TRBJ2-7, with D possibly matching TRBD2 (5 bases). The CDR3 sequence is CASSSRGAGYEQYF. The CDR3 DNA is TGTGCCAGCAGTAGCCGGGGAGCAGGTTACGAGCAGTACTTC.